The entry that follows covers one T cell receptor beta chain sequence. This sample is drawn from a study of resident and recirculating memory T cells in vitiligo. The CDR3 is 17 residues long. The trim removed 5 bases at V and 10 bases at J, leaving 15 bases unmatched. Germline assignment: CDR1 SNHLY and CDR2 FYNNEI. Sequenced by immunoSEQ multiplex PCR; TCRdb stores in-frame clones only, minus some. The sample has 70,000 to 75,000 clones; about 89% are singletons. Material: blood. The J gene is TRBJ1-6, the V gene TRBV2, with 9 nucleotides matching TRBD1. This TCR came from a male donor with vitiligo. CDR3 DNA: TGTGCCAGCAGTTCAGTGCTACCGGGACAGGGAAAGTCACCCCTCCACTTT. Protein product: CASSSVLPGQGKSPLHF.